Presented here are 17 T cell receptor beta chains from one specimen sequenced in a study of CD8 T cells in Susac syndrome. After extraction with the RNeasy kit, about 0.45 to 1 ug of the RNA was reverse transcribed using random hexamers. In TCRdb, the immunoSEQ multiplex PCR reads were re-called with MiXCR into one record per CDR3 protein. This table has tens of thousands of distinct CDR3 sequences, 95% to 96% appearing once. The sequencing sample was made of CD8+ T cells from PBMCs. The source is a human donor with Susac syndrome.

The genes are TRBV15 and TRBJ2-1, with 7 bases aligning to TRBD1. J gave up 1 base and V 4 bases, and 4 bases lay outside the gene matches. CDR1 LNHNV and CDR2 YYDKDF come from the germline V gene (reference sequence). This CDR3 is built from 15 residues. The DNA for the CDR3 is TGTGCCACCAGCATAGACAGGGCTTCCTACAATGAGCAGTTCTTC. Its translation is CATSIDRASYNEQFF.

This clonotype has only one observation. The chain combines TRBV29-1 with TRBJ1-2; no definite D call. The germline CDR1 and CDR2 sequences are SQVTM and ANQGSEA. The V end lost 5 bases, the J end lost 2 bases, and 12 bases lay between the germline ends. The CDR3 has 13 residues. This CDR3 reads CSVQAAINYGYTF. As DNA, the CDR3 is TGCAGCGTTCAAGCAGCGATAAACTATGGCTACACCTTC. Based on the CDR3 plus reference TRBV29-1 and TRBJ1-2, the full variable domain is SAVISQKPSRDICQRGTSLTIQCQVDSQVTMMFWYRQQPGQSLTLIATANQGSEATYESGFVIDKFPISRPNLTFSTLTVSNMSPEDSSIYLCSVQAAINYGYTFGSGTRLTVV.

The chain combines TRBV4-3 with TRBJ2-7, with 8 bases matching TRBD2. Germline CDR1 reads LGHNA; CDR2 reads YSLEER. This CDR3 region has 14 residues. V gave up 5 bases and J gave up 5 bases; unmatched junction bases: 8. CDR3 protein: CASSFREGHNEQYF. CDR3 DNA: TGCGCCAGCAGCTTCCGGGAGGGCCATAACGAGCAGTACTTC.

The chain combines TRBV27 with TRBJ2-5; TRBD1 aligns across 11 bases. Unmatched junction bases numbered 4, after V lost 6 bases and J lost 1 base. The germline V gene has CDR1 MNHEY and CDR2 SMNVEV (reference sequence). The CDR3 loop spans 15 amino acids. The CDR3 loop reads CASSTGTGGQETQYF. The CDR3 DNA reads as TGTGCCAGCAGCACCGGGACAGGGGGCCAAGAGACCCAGTACTTC.

V usage is TRBV14 and J usage is TRBJ2-2; tentative D call: TRBD2 (6 bases). This CDR3 comprises 13 residues. V lost 8 bases, J lost 5 bases, and 12 bases lay in between. CDR1 and CDR2 (germline): SGHDN, FVKESK. CDR3 coding DNA: TGTGCCAGCGGTGGGAGGCGTACCGGGGAGCTGTTTTTT. As protein: CASGGRRTGELFF.

Written as DNA, the CDR3 is TGTGCCAGCAGCTTAGGGGGCGGGTACGCGTACGTC. Translation gives CASSLGGGYAYV. The rearrangement joins TRBV11-2 to TRBJ2-7, with D perhaps assigned TRBD1 or TRBD2 (5 bases each). This CDR3 comprises 12 residues. Germline values: CDR1 SGHAT, CDR2 FQNNGV. The germline V and J ends were trimmed by 1 base and 12 bases, with 13 bases remaining between them.

The chain links TRBV29-1 to TRBJ2-3, with D tentatively TRBD2 (5 bases). CDR3 size: 15 residues. The germline V gene encodes CDR1 SQVTM and CDR2 ANQGSEA. V was shortened by 4 bases and J by 2 bases, with 16 bases between the two germline ends. This CDR3 reads CSVAGLRAPTDTQYF. The DNA for the CDR3 is TGCAGCGTTGCTGGGTTGCGGGCCCCCACAGATACGCAGTATTTT.

CDR3 bases: TGCAGCGTTGAAAAACTTGGGGACGGAAACACCATATATTTT. Its protein product is CSVEKLGDGNTIYF. The chain employs TRBV29-1 and TRBJ1-3; D perhaps matches TRBD1 (5 bases). From germline, CDR1 is SQVTM and CDR2 ANQGSEA. Trimming left V 2 bases short and J 4 bases short, with 12 bases between. This CDR3 is 14 amino acids long.

The chain joins TRBV29-1 to TRBJ2-1, with 7 bases lining up with TRBD1. Germline loops: CDR1 SQVTM, CDR2 ANQGSEA. The V segment lost 6 bases and the J segment 0 bases; nucleotides outside the gene matches: 2. There are 13 residues in the CDR3. The CDR3 sequence is CSVTGSSYNEQFF. CDR3 nucleotide sequence: TGCAGCGTGACAGGGAGCTCCTACAATGAGCAGTTCTTC.

The chain has TRBV29-1 and TRBJ1-2; tentatively, D is TRBD1 (5 bases). V lost 0 bases and J 5 bases, leaving 16 bases between the germline ends. Germline values: CDR1 SQVTM, CDR2 ANQGSEA. The CDR3 spans 15 residues. CDR3 DNA: TGCAGCGTTGAAGATCGAAAGGGGCCCCTGTATGGCTACACCTTC. As protein: CSVEDRKGPLYGYTF. The full variable domain, its missing parts supplied by reference TRBV29-1 and TRBJ1-2, is SAVISQKPSRDICQRGTSLTIQCQVDSQVTMMFWYRQQPGQSLTLIATANQGSEATYESGFVIDKFPISRPNLTFSTLTVSNMSPEDSSIYLCSVEDRKGPLYGYTFGSGTRLTVV.

The genes are TRBV29-1 and TRBJ2-1; D is undetermined. V was shortened by 4 bases and J by 3 bases, with 4 bases between the two germline ends. This CDR3 comprises 11 residues. CDR1 SQVTM and CDR2 ANQGSEA come from the germline V gene. This CDR3 is CSVVHYNEQFF. DNA of the CDR3: TGCAGCGTTGTACACTACAATGAGCAGTTCTTC.

This chain connects TRBV5-6 to TRBJ2-2; D is perhaps TRBD1 (5 bases). CDR3 size: 16 residues. V lost 0 bases to trimming and J lost 4 bases, with 13 bases between them. Germline values: CDR1 SGHDT, CDR2 YYEEEE. The DNA for the CDR3 is TGTGCCAGCAGCTTGGAGGGGATTTCGGGCACCGGGGAGCTGTTTTTT. Translated: CASSLEGISGTGELFF. The variable domain in full, completed from reference TRBV5-6 and TRBJ2-2, reads DAGVTQSPTHLIKTRGQQVTLRCSPKSGHDTVSWYQQALGQGPQFIFQYYEEEERQRGNFPDRFSGHQFPNYSSELNVNALLLGDSALYLCASSLEGISGTGELFFGEGSRLTVL.

This clonotype was seen only once. The chain recombines TRBV5-5 with TRBJ2-7; possibly TRBD1 for D (6 bases). Between the trimmed V and J ends, which lost 3 bases and 4 bases, there was a span of 17 bases. The CDR3 is made up of 15 amino acids. The V gene's germline CDR1 is SGHKS and CDR2 YYEKEE (reference sequence). The CDR3 nucleotides are TGTGCCAGCAGCTACGGGACAAACTTCTTATACGAGCAGTACGTC. It yields the protein CASSYGTNFLYEQYV.

V gene TRBV29-1 combines with J gene TRBJ1-1, with D perhaps matching TRBD1 (5 bases). Trimming removed 7 bases from V and 1 base from J, with 10 bases in between. Germline CDR1 and CDR2: SQVTM and ANQGSEA. This CDR3 contains 12 residues. The CDR3 DNA is TGCAGCGCAAGACAGAGGAACACTGAAGCTTTCTTT. Amino acid sequence: CSARQRNTEAFF.

This clonotype was seen once. The chain carries TRBV20-1 and TRBJ2-1; D is unclear. Germline assignment: CDR1 DFQATT and CDR2 SNEGSKA (reference sequence). With 4 bases removed from V and 10 bases from J, the gap between germline ends came to 8 bases. This CDR3 region has 10 residues. The CDR3 loop reads CSAKLGEQFF. For the CDR3, the DNA is TGCAGTGCTAAGTTGGGCGAGCAGTTCTTC.

The chain is built from TRBV20-1 and TRBJ2-4, with D perhaps matching TRBD1 (5 bases). Germline CDR1 reads DFQATT; CDR2 reads SNEGSKA (reference sequence). V was clipped by 3 bases and J by 2 bases, with 23 bases between them. The CDR3 extends over 18 amino acids. In DNA, the CDR3 is TGCAGTGCTAGGTGGTTTTGGGTTCGACAGTTCACCAAAAACATTCAGTACTTC. Residues: CSARWFWVRQFTKNIQYF.

This clonotype was detected once. The chain carries TRBV5-1 and TRBJ2-1, with D perhaps TRBD1 (5 bases). Trimming took off 1 base at V and 5 bases at J, with 16 bases between the two ends. The CDR3 is 16 residues long. Germline V CDR1 and CDR2: SGHRS, YFSETQ. The CDR3 DNA sequence: TGCGCCAGCAGCTTGACAGGACCCCCTCCTAACAATGAGCAGTTCTTC. Translation: CASSLTGPPPNNEQFF.